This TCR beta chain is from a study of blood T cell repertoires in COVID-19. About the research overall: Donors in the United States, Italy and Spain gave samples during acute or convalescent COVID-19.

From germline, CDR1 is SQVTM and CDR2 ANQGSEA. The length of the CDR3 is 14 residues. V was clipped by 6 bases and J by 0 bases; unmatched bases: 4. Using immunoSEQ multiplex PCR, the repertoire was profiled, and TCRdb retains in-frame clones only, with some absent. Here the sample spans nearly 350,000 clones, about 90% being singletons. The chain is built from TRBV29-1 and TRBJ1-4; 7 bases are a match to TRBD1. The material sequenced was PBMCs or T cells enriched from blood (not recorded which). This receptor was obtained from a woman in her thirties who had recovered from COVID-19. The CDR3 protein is CSVGQDATNEKLFF. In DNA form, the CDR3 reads TGCAGCGTCGGACAGGATGCAACTAATGAAAAACTGTTTTTT.